One and the same sample provided the 22 T cell receptor beta chains below, sequenced in a study of tumor-infiltrating lymphocytes in primary liver carcinoma. Co-extraction yielded RNA and DNA from 20-30 mg of unsorted bulk tissue. With roughly 540 ng total RNA as template and a constant-region primer, TCR beta cDNA was made. Three-round nested multiplex PCR performed with slightly modified ARM-PCR produced the TCR beta libraries. The study ran its first two PCR rounds for around 9 cycles each, using TRBV1-TRBV30 forward primers and a C-beta reverse primer. MiXCR was run by TCRdb on the multiplex PCR reads, yielding one entry per CDR3 protein. This sample carries over 95,000 distinct CDR3 sequences, more than 60% of them seen once, and the ten largest clones take approximately 10%. Sample: liver tumor tissue from sampling region 5. Subset reported: tumor region T5, tumor centre. These receptors were collected from a woman aged 60-75 years with primary liver carcinoma and hepatitis B virus infection.

For this clonotype: The junction differs from germline at one of its ends, possibly a read error. This chain connects TRBV18 to TRBJ1-2; D is undetermined. Looked up from germline, CDR1 is KGHSH and CDR2 is LQKENI. The CDR3 contains 15 residues. The CDR3 DNA is TGTGCCAGTTCACCTATGGAGGAAGCTAACTATGGCTACACCTTC. Amino acid sequence: CASSPMEEANYGYTF.

As concerns this clonotype: Mismatch with germline at one junction end may stem from a read error. This chain uses TRBV10-3 with TRBJ2-3, with 9 positions matching TRBD1. The CDR3 length is 17 residues. Germline V lookup: CDR1 ENHRY, CDR2 SYGVKD. In DNA form, the CDR3 reads TGTGCCATCAGCTCAACGGCCGGAACAGGGGGCACAGGTACGCAGTATTTT. This translates into CAISSTAGTGGTGTQYF.

Turning to this clonotype: One end of the junction varies from germline; a read error may be responsible. The CDR3 here is CACSMSGRNDYTF. The CDR3 DNA sequence: TGTGCCTGTAGTATGTCGGGGCGAAATGACTACACCTTC. V gene TRBV19 combines with J gene TRBJ1-2, with D perhaps TRBD1 (5 bases). Germline lookup yields CDR1 LNHDA and CDR2 SQIVND (reference sequence). CDR3 length: 13 amino acids.

Notes on this clonotype: The CDR3 carries no conserved terminal phenylalanine or tryptophan, so it likely arises from a read error. This CDR3 is CASTQVSSGGRVRGYEQYL. The CDR3 nucleotides read TGTGCCAGCACCCAAGTTTCGTCGGGGGGCCGGGTCAGAGGCTACGAGCAGTACTTA. The genes are TRBV14 and TRBJ2-7; TRBD2 might be the D (7 bases). This CDR3 contains 19 residues. Germline assignment: CDR1 SGHDN and CDR2 FVKESK.

This clonotype was recorded only once. This chain links TRBV6-1 with TRBJ2-1, with D possibly matching TRBD1 (6 bases). Trimming took off 10 bases at V and 9 bases at J, with 16 bases between the two ends. CDR3 size: 12 residues. Germline V gives CDR1 MNHNS, CDR2 SASEGT. Written as DNA, the CDR3 is TGTGCCAACAGGGACCCTCCGGTTGAGCAGTTCTTC. Amino acid sequence: CANRDPPVEQFF.

V usage is TRBV11-1 and J usage is TRBJ2-1; no reliable D call. The CDR3 runs to 13 residues. With 3 bases removed from V and 11 bases from J, the gap between germline ends came to 14 bases. The germline CDR1 and CDR2 sequences are SGHAT and FQDESV (reference sequence). The CDR3 region has the DNA TGTGCCAGCAGCTTCGGCACGGGTGATAAGCAGTTCTTC. Its translation is CASSFGTGDKQFF.

The sample holds many counts of this clonotype. This chain joins TRBV12-3 or TRBV12-4 and TRBJ2-6; TRBD1 matches 8 bases. V shed 5 bases, J shed 2 bases, and the junction held 2 bases outside the gene matches. The CDR3 sequence is 15 residues long. In nucleotides, the CDR3 is TGTGCCAGCAGTGCGACAGGGGCTGGGGCCAACGTCCTGACTTTC. It encodes CASSATGAGANVLTF.

This clonotype has only one observation. A much larger clone lies a single base off, so this may be a read error. This rearrangement joins TRBV5-1 to TRBJ2-7, with 9 nucleotides matching TRBD1. The junction had 4 bases not matched to a gene; V was cut back by 0 bases and J by 3 bases. The CDR3 is 15 amino acids. The germline V gene has CDR1 SGHRS and CDR2 YFSETQ. As DNA, the CDR3 is TGCGCCAGCAGCTTGGGGGGGACAGGGATCTACGAGCAGTACTTC. Its translation is CASSLGGTGIYEQYF.

The chain links TRBV11-2 to TRBJ1-5; 9 bases align to TRBD1. The V segment lost 3 bases and the J segment 10 bases; nucleotides outside the gene matches: 7. This CDR3 has 14 amino acids. Germline lookup yields CDR1 SGHAT and CDR2 FQNNGV. Here the CDR3 reads CASSLGQGGNPQHF. For the CDR3, the DNA is TGTGCCAGCAGCTTGGGACAGGGAGGGAATCCCCAGCATTTT.

The chain employs TRBV11-2 and TRBJ2-2, with a possible D match to TRBD2 (5 bases). Looked up from germline, CDR1 is SGHAT and CDR2 is FQNNGV. This CDR3 has 15 amino acids. V was shortened by 4 bases and J by 14 bases, with 23 bases between the two germline ends. As DNA, the CDR3 is TGTGCCAGCAGCTGGGTGGAGTCCTTCACCGGGAAACTGTTTTTT. It yields the protein CASSWVESFTGKLFF.

Comment on this clonotype: At one end, the junction sequence differs from germline, possibly due to a read error. The chain joins TRBV11-2 to TRBJ1-5; unclear D gene. From germline, CDR1 is SGHAT and CDR2 FQNNGV. CDR3 size: 14 residues. The DNA for the CDR3 is TGTGCCGGCAGCCGCGTCGGTCGTAATCAGCCCCAGAATTTT. Translating gives CAGSRVGRNQPQNF.

This clonotype was found many times. The J gene is TRBJ1-2, the V gene TRBV29-1, with 10 bases identical to TRBD1. The CDR3 sequence is 14 residues long. J was trimmed by 10 bases and V by 7 bases; bases with no gene match: 15. Per germline, CDR1 SQVTM and CDR2 ANQGSEA. CDR3 region: CSAGEPGQGTSYTF. For the CDR3, the DNA is TGCAGCGCTGGGGAGCCGGGACAGGGGACCTCCTACACCTTC. The whole variable domain, filled in from reference TRBV29-1 and TRBJ1-2, reads SAVISQKPSRDICQRGTSLTIQCQVDSQVTMMFWYRQQPGQSLTLIATANQGSEATYESGFVIDKFPISRPNLTFSTLTVSNMSPEDSSIYLCSAGEPGQGTSYTFGSGTRLTVV.

In regard to this clonotype: The junction and the germline gene differ at one end; a read error may be behind it. The V and J genes are TRBV29-1 and TRBJ2-7, with D perhaps TRBD2 (6 bases). The CDR3 consists of 12 residues. CDR1 and CDR2 from the germline V gene are SQVTM and ANQGSEA. The CDR3 is CIVAGPVYEQYF. CDR3 coding DNA: TGCATCGTTGCGGGACCAGTCTACGAACAGTACTTC.

To note about this clonotype: Relative to the germline gene, one junction end is altered; a read error may explain this. The chain is built from TRBV6-1 and TRBJ1-1, with 8 bases identical to TRBD1. CDR3 length equals 15 residues. The V gene's germline CDR1 is MNHNS and CDR2 SASEGT. The CDR3 DNA sequence: TGCGCCAGCAATAATCAGGGGGCGATGGACACTGAAGCTTTCTTT. Protein sequence: CASNNQGAMDTEAFF.

This clonotype was seen a few times. The chain employs TRBV7-8 and TRBJ2-3, with a possible D match to TRBD2 (6 bases). The germline V and J ends were trimmed by 0 bases and 3 bases, with 16 bases remaining between them. The V gene's germline CDR1 is SGHVS and CDR2 FQNEAQ. There are 17 residues in the CDR3. Here the CDR3 reads CASSLALGLLKTDTQYF. CDR3 nucleotides: TGTGCCAGCAGCTTAGCGCTGGGACTTTTGAAAACAGATACGCAGTATTTT.

In regard to this clonotype: The conserved closing phenylalanine or tryptophan is absent in this CDR3, likely reflecting a read error. V is TRBV29-1 and J is TRBJ2-1, with 10 bases aligning to TRBD2. Germline V gene data show CDR1 as SQVTM and CDR2 as ANQGSEA. The CDR3 runs 17 residues. The CDR3 loop reads CSVEVLGTSDSYNGQFL. CDR3 DNA sequence: TGCAGCGTTGAAGTCCTCGGGACTAGCGACTCCTACAATGGGCAGTTCCTC.

There are a few counts of this clonotype. Since a much larger clone is just one base distant, this may be a read error. This chain links TRBV12-3 or TRBV12-4 with TRBJ1-1, with D unresolved. The CDR3 runs to 15 residues. The CDR3 protein is CTSSRRSTGDTEAFF. For the CDR3, the DNA is TGTACCAGCAGTCGAAGGTCCACTGGCGACACTGAAGCTTTCTTT.

This clonotype was counted only a few times. V is TRBV30 and J is TRBJ2-1; TRBD2 is a possible D gene (6 bases). V was shortened by 0 bases and J by 4 bases, with 13 bases between the two germline ends. The CDR3 contains 15 residues. CDR1 is GTSNPN, CDR2 SVGIG, per germline (reference sequence). CDR3 DNA sequence: TGTGCCTGGAGTGTACGGAGGGCCGGTTACAATGAGCAGTTCTTC. It encodes CAWSVRRAGYNEQFF.

There are a few counts of this clonotype. This rearrangement joins TRBV28 to TRBJ2-7, with D perhaps TRBD2 (5 bases). V was cut by 5 bases and J by 7 bases, with 24 bases left in between. Germline V gene data show CDR1 as MDHEN and CDR2 as SYDVKM. The CDR3 loop spans 16 amino acids. CDR3 DNA sequence: TGTGCCAGCAGTACACCGCTGGAGGTTAGGCCGAGTGAGCAGTACTTC. Amino acids: CASSTPLEVRPSEQYF.

This clonotype has a count of ten or more. The chain joins TRBV29-1 to TRBJ2-4, with D possibly TRBD1 on 5 matching bases. There are 16 residues in the CDR3. The germline gives CDR1 SQVTM, CDR2 ANQGSEA. The V end lost 2 bases, the J end lost 0 bases, and 14 bases lay between the germline ends. CDR3 loop: CSVELGLGRAKNIQYF. The DNA of the CDR3 is TGCAGCGTTGAATTGGGCCTGGGGCGAGCCAAAAACATTCAGTACTTC. Combining the CDR3 with reference TRBV29-1 and TRBJ2-4 gives the whole variable domain SAVISQKPSRDICQRGTSLTIQCQVDSQVTMMFWYRQQPGQSLTLIATANQGSEATYESGFVIDKFPISRPNLTFSTLTVSNMSPEDSSIYLCSVELGLGRAKNIQYFGAGTRLSVL.

The chain employs TRBV11-2 and TRBJ2-2, with D possibly being TRBD2 (6 bases). This CDR3 spans 19 amino acids. Germline V lookup: CDR1 SGHAT, CDR2 FQNNGV. The V gene lost 5 bases and the J gene lost 4 bases, with 26 bases spanning the gap. Here the CDR3 DNA reads TGTGCCAGCAGCCCCTTTGTTGGATTAACGGGAGCGGGCACCGGGGAGCTGTTTTTT. Translating gives CASSPFVGLTGAGTGELFF.

To note about this clonotype: A much larger clone sits a single nucleotide away, making a read error possible. The V and J genes are TRBV4-2 and TRBJ2-1; 7 bases match TRBD2. The CDR3 is 16 amino acids. Germline V lookup: CDR1 LGHNA, CDR2 YNFKEQ. Here the CDR3 DNA reads TGTGCCAGCAACCAAGATATGGTTGGGGAGGGCGATGAGCAGTTCTTC. Encoded protein: CASNQDMVGEGDEQFF.